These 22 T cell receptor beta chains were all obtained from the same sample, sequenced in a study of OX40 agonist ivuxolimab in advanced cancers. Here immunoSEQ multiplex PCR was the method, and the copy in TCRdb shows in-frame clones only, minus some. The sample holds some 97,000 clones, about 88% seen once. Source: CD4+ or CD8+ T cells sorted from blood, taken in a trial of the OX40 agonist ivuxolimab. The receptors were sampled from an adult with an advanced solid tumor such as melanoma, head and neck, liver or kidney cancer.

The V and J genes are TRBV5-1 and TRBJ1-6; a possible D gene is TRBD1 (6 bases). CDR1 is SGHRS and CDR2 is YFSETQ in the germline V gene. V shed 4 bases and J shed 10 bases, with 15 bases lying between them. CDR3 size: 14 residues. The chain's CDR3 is CASSLGGARSPLHF. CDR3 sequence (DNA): TGCGCCAGCAGCCTCGGGGGGGCGAGGTCACCCCTCCACTTT.

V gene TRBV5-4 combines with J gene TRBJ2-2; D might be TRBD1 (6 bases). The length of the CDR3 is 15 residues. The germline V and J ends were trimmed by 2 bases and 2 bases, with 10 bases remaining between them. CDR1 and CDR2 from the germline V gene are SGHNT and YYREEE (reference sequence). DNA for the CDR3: TGTGCCAGCAGCTTCGGGACAACAAACACCGGGGAGCTGTTTTTT. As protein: CASSFGTTNTGELFF.

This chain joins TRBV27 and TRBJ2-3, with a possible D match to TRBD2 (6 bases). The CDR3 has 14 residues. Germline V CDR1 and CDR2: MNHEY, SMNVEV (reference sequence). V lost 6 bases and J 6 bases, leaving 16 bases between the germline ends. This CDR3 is CASSFAGPRDTQYF. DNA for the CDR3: TGTGCCAGCAGCTTCGCGGGACCCAGGGATACGCAGTATTTT.

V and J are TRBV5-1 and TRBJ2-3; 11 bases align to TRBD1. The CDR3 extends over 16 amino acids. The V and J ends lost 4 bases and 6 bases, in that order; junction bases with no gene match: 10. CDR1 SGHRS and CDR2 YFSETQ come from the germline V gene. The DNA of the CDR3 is TGCGCCAGCAGCCGTGACGGGACAGGGGGTGGGGATACGCAGTATTTT. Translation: CASSRDGTGGGDTQYF. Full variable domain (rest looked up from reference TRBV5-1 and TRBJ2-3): KAGVTQTPRYLIKTRGQQVTLSCSPISGHRSVSWYQQTPGQGLQFLFEYFSETQRNKGNFPGRFSGRQFSNSRSEMNVSTLELGDSALYLCASSRDGTGGGDTQYFGPGTRLTVL.

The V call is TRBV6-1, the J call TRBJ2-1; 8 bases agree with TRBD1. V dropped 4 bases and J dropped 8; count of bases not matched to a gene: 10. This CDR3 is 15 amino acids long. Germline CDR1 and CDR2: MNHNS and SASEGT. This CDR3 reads CASSARTGSRHEQFF. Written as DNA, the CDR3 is TGTGCCAGCAGTGCTCGGACAGGGAGCAGGCATGAGCAGTTCTTC.

CDR3 nucleotides: TGTGCCAGCAGTTTGAGGTGGAAAGGCTACACCTTC. Its translation is CASSLRWKGYTF. The rearrangement joins TRBV28 to TRBJ1-2; D call uncertain. The CDR3 spans 12 residues. From germline, CDR1 is MDHEN and CDR2 SYDVKM. With 3 bases removed from V and 8 bases from J, the gap between germline ends came to 10 bases.

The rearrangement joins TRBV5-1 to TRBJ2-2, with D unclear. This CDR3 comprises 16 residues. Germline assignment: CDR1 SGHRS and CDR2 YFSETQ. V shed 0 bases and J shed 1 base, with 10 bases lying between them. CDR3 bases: TGCGCCAGCAGCTTGGGAAGCCAAAGGAACACCGGGGAGCTGTTTTTT. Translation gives CASSLGSQRNTGELFF.

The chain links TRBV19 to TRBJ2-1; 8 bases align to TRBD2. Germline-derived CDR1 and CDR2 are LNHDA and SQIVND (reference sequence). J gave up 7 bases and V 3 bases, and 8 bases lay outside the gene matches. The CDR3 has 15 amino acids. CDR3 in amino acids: CASSISLADMNEQFF. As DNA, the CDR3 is TGTGCCAGTAGTATCTCACTAGCGGACATGAATGAGCAGTTCTTC.

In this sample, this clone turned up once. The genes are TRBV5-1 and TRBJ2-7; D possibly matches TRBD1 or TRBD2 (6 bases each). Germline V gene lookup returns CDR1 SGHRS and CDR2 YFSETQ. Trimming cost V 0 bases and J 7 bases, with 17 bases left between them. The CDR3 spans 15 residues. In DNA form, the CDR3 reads TGCGCCAGCAGCTTGGCCGGGACACGGGAGAGAGAGCAGTACTTC. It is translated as CASSLAGTREREQYF.

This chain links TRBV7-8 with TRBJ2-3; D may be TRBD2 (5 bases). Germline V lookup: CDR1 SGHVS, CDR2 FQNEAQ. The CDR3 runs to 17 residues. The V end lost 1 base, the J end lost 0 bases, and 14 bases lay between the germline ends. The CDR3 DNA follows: TGTGCCAGCAGCTTAGAATATGGCGGGTCGAGCACAGATACGCAGTATTTT. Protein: CASSLEYGGSSTDTQYF.

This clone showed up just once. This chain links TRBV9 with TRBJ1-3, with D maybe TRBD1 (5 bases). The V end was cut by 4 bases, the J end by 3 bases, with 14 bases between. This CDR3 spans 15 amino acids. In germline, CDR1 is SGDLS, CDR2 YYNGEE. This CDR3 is CASSLPGGGGNTIYF. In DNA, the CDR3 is TGTGCCAGCAGCCTCCCCGGCGGGGGTGGAAACACCATATATTTT.

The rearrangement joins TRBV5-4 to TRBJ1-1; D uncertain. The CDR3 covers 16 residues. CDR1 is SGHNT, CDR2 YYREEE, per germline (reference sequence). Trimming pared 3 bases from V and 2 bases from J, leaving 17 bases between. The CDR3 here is CASSSGSRQANTEAFF. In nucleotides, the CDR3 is TGTGCCAGCAGCTCCGGAAGTAGGCAGGCAAACACTGAAGCTTTCTTT.

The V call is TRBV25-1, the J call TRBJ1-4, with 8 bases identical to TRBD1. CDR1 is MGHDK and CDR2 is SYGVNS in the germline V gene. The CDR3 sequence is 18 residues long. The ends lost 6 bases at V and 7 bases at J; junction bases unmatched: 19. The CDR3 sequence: CASSLPRRGTGRGEKLFF. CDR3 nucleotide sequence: TGTGCCAGCAGCCTCCCCCGTAGGGGGACAGGTAGAGGTGAAAAACTGTTTTTT.

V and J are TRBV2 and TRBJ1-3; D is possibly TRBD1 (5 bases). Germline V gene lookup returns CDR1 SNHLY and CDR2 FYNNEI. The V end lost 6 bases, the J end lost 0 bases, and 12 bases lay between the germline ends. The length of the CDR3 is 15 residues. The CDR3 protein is CASRQGSFSGNTIYF. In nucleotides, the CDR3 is TGTGCCAGCAGGCAGGGATCCTTCTCTGGAAACACCATATATTTT. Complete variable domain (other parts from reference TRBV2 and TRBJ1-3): EPEVTQTPSHQVTQMGQEVILRCVPISNHLYFYWYRQILGQKVEFLVSFYNNEISEKSEIFDDQFSVERPDGSNFTLKIRSTKLEDSAMYFCASRQGSFSGNTIYFGEGSWLTVV.

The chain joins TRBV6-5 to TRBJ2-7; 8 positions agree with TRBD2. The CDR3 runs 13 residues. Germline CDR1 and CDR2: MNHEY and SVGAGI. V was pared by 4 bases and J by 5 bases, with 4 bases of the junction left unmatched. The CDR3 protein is CASSFTSGHEQYF. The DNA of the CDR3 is TGTGCCAGCAGTTTCACTAGCGGCCACGAGCAGTACTTC.

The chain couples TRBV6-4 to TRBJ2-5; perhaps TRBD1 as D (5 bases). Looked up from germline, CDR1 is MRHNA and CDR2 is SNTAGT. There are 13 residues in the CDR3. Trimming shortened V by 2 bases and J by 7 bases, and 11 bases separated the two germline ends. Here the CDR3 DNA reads TGTGCCAGCAGTGACAGCCCTCAGGGGACCCAGTACTTC. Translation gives CASSDSPQGTQYF.

CDR3 region: CASSEFGTVETQYF. The CDR3 nucleotides read TGTGCCAGCAGTGAATTCGGGACAGTAGAGACCCAGTACTTC. J is TRBJ2-5 and V is TRBV25-1; 7 nucleotides align to TRBD1. Germline V gene data show CDR1 as MGHDK and CDR2 as SYGVNS. V dropped 1 base and J dropped 4; count of bases not matched to a gene: 3. This CDR3 has 14 amino acids.

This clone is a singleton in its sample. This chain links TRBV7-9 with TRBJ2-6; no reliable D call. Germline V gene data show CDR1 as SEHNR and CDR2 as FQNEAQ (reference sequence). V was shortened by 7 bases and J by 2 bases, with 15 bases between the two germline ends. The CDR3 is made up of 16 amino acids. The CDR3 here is CASIKSDLAGANVLTF. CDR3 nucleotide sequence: TGTGCCAGCATCAAGTCGGATCTTGCTGGGGCCAACGTCCTGACTTTC. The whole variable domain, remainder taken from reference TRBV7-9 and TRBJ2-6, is DTGVSQNPRHKITKRGQNVTFRCDPISEHNRLYWYRQTLGQGPEFLTYFQNEAQLEKSRLLSDRFSAERPKGSFSTLEIQRTEQGDSAMYLCASIKSDLAGANVLTFGAGSRLTVL.

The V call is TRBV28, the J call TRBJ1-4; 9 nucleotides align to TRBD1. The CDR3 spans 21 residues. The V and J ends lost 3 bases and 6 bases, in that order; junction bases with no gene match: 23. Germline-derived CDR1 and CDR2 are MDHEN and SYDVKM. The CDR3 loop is CASSFTFFRPKGTGTDEKLFF. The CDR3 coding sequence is TGTGCCAGCAGTTTTACCTTTTTCCGACCCAAAGGGACAGGGACAGATGAAAAACTGTTTTTT.

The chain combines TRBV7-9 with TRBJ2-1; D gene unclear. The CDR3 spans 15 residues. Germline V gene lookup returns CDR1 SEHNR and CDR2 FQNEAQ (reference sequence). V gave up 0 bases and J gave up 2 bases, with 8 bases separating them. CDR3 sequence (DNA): TGTGCCAGCAGCTTAGCAGGGCGGACCTACAATGAGCAGTTCTTC. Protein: CASSLAGRTYNEQFF.

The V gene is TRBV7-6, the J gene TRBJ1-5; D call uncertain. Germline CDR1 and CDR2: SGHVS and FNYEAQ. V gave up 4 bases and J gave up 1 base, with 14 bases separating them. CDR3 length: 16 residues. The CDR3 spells CASSWGIPSSNQPQHF. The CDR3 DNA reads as TGTGCCAGCAGCTGGGGAATTCCATCCAGCAATCAGCCCCAGCATTTT.

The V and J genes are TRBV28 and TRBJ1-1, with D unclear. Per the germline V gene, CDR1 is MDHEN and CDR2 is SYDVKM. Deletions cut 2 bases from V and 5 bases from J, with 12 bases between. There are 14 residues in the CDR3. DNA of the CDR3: TGTGCCAGCAGTTTAAAAGGGTATGGAACTGAAGCTTTCTTT. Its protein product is CASSLKGYGTEAFF.